This is a list of T cell receptor beta chains from one sample in a study of T-cell reconstitution after alpha-beta-depleted transplantation in children. One entry per CDR3 protein results from TCRdb running MiXCR on the PCR reads. The data show approximately 1,000,000 distinct CDR3 sequences, about 29% seen once. Source: PBMCs, mostly from graft donor cells, taken 360 days after TCRalphabeta/CD19-depleted stem cell transplant. The receptors derive from a boy in the first two years of life who had a stem cell transplant for SCID, so the T cells may come from the graft donor. The CDR3 runs from the conserved cysteine through the conserved F or W. The D gene is left open where the match is weak. The listing skips clone size in some rows; elsewhere it reads once, few, many or a size class.

V gene,J gene,CDR3 length,clone size,D gene,CDR3 DNA,CDR3 protein
TRBV7-2,TRBJ1-1,15,NA,NA,TGTGCCAGCAGCTTAAGTGGCAGGCCGAACACTGAAGCTTTCTTT,CASSLSGRPNTEAFF
TRBV5-5,TRBJ2-7,15,NA,NA,TGTGCCAGCAGCTTGTCCAGGACCTACGGCGACGAGCAGTACTTC,CASSLSRTYGDEQYF
TRBV5-1,TRBJ2-7,16,NA,TRBD1,TGCGCCAGCAGCGCCCCCGGGACAGTATTCTCCTACGAGCAGTACTTC,CASSAPGTVFSYEQYF
TRBV12-3/TRBV12-4,TRBJ1-3,16,NA,TRBD1,TGTGCCAGCAGGGCGACAGGGGCCCACTCTGGAAACACCATATATTTT,CASRATGAHSGNTIYF
TRBV28,TRBJ2-6,16,NA,NA,TGTGCCAGCCTTGGAGGTCCTTACTCTGGGGCCAACGTCCTGACTTTC,CASLGGPYSGANVLTF
TRBV20-1,TRBJ1-1,15,NA,TRBD1,TGCAGTGCTAGAGAGTGGGACAGGGGAAACACTGAAGCTTTCTTT,CSAREWDRGNTEAFF
TRBV11-2,TRBJ2-7,17,NA,NA,TGTGCCAGCAGCTCAAAAACTATGGACAGCAACTCCTACGAGCAGTACTTC,CASSSKTMDSNSYEQYF
TRBV12-3/TRBV12-4,TRBJ2-1,14,NA,NA,TGTGCCAGCAGTTTAGAACCGACATACAATGAGCAGTTCTTC,CASSLEPTYNEQFF
TRBV20-1,TRBJ1-1,14,NA,NA,TGCAGTGCTCCTGTGGACACAATGAACACTGAAGCTTTCTTT,CSAPVDTMNTEAFF
TRBV5-6,TRBJ2-5,17,few,NA,TGTGCCAGCAGCTTGGACAGGCCAGATACCTACCAAGAGACCCAGTACTTC,CASSLDRPDTYQETQYF
TRBV5-1,TRBJ2-5,15,few,NA,TGCGCCAGCAGCTCTAAACCGGCGGAAGAAGAGACCCAGTACTTC,CASSSKPAEEETQYF
TRBV28,TRBJ1-1,15,few,TRBD1,TGTGCCAGCAGTTTATCGGACAGGGTGAGGACTGAAGCTTTCTTT,CASSLSDRVRTEAFF
TRBV7-2,TRBJ2-3,17,NA,TRBD2,TGTGCCAGCAGCCCCTTTCGACTAGCTCTCAGCACAGATACGCAGTATTTT,CASSPFRLALSTDTQYF
TRBV12-3/TRBV12-4,TRBJ2-3,15,NA,TRBD1,TGTGCCAGCCGCGCCCCTGACAGGGCCCGGGGTACGCAGTATTTT,CASRAPDRARGTQYF
TRBV6-5,TRBJ2-4,15,NA,NA,TGTGCCAGCAGTTACTCTCGTTGGGTCAAAAACATTCAGTACTTC,CASSYSRWVKNIQYF
TRBV7-9,TRBJ2-6,13,few,NA,TGTGCCAGCAGCTTAGTTCTCGCCAACGTCCTGACTTTC,CASSLVLANVLTF
TRBV19,TRBJ1-2,14,NA,TRBD1,TGTGCCAGTAGTCCCCACAGGGGCCCAGAGGGCTACACCTTC,CASSPHRGPEGYTF
TRBV5-5,TRBJ1-5,16,NA,TRBD1,TGTGCCAGCAGCTTGGTAGAGGGACAGGGAAGGCAGCCCCAGCATTTT,CASSLVEGQGRQPQHF
TRBV5-1,TRBJ1-4,15,NA,NA,TGCGCCAGCAGCTTGGTCCCGTCAACTAATGAAAAACTGTTTTTT,CASSLVPSTNEKLFF
TRBV2,TRBJ2-2,16,few,NA,TGTGCCAGCAGCGCAATGGGACGGACGAACACCGGGGAGCTGTTTTTT,CASSAMGRTNTGELFF
TRBV10-3,TRBJ2-7,16,NA,NA,TGTGCCATCAGTGAGCAGACAGGACCCATCTCCTACGAGCAGTACTTC,CAISEQTGPISYEQYF
TRBV5-1,TRBJ1-1,12,many,NA,TGCGCCAGCAGCATAGGGAACACTGAAGCTTTCTTT,CASSIGNTEAFF
TRBV5-1,TRBJ2-1,15,once,TRBD2,TGCGCCAGCAGCGGACCGGGACTAGCGGGCGATGAGCAGTTCTTC,CASSGPGLAGDEQFF
TRBV20-1,TRBJ2-7,16,few,TRBD2,TGCAGTGCTAGAGTACTAGCGGGGGCCCCTGTTTACGAGCAGTACTTC,CSARVLAGAPVYEQYF
TRBV5-1,TRBJ1-1,12,NA,NA,TGCGCCGAAGCTCGTGACACCGCTGAAGCTTTCTTT,CAEARDTAEAFF
TRBV12-3/TRBV12-4,TRBJ2-4,13,NA,TRBD1,TGTGCCAGCAGCTCGGGACAGCGTACCAGTCAGTACTTC,CASSSGQRTSQYF
TRBV5-1,TRBJ1-2,14,NA,TRBD1,TGCGCCAGCAGCTCTCGGGACAGTTCTTATGGCTACACCTTC,CASSSRDSSYGYTF
TRBV5-1,TRBJ2-1,11,NA,TRBD1,TGCGCCAGCAGCGGACAGGATGAGCAGTTCTTC,CASSGQDEQFF
TRBV20-1,TRBJ2-3,15,NA,TRBD1,TGCAGTGCTAGAAACCGACAGGGGGTAACAGATACGCAGTATTTT,CSARNRQGVTDTQYF
TRBV20-1,TRBJ1-4,14,once,NA,TGCAGTGCTAGTCGAGGTTGGGATGATGAAAAACTGTTTTTT,CSASRGWDDEKLFF
TRBV29-1,TRBJ2-7,14,few,NA,TGCAGCGTATTACCTGGCGGGGGCACCTACGAGCAGTACTTC,CSVLPGGGTYEQYF
TRBV6-4,TRBJ2-5,16,NA,TRBD1,TGTGCCAGCAGTGACGTGGGACAGCCCTACCAAGAGACCCAGTACTTC,CASSDVGQPYQETQYF
TRBV11-2,TRBJ2-1,19,NA,TRBD2,TGTGCCAGCAGCTTGAAGATAGGTCGACTAGCGGCTTCCTACAATGAGCAGTTCTTC,CASSLKIGRLAASYNEQFF
TRBV20-1,TRBJ2-4,16,NA,NA,TGCAGTGCTAGAGGGCGGGACAGATTAGCCAAAAACATTCAGTACTTC,CSARGRDRLAKNIQYF
TRBV20-1,TRBJ1-2,13,NA,NA,TGCAGTGGACACGACAGGCCCAACTATGGCTACACCTTC,CSGHDRPNYGYTF
TRBV5-5,TRBJ2-3,14,few,NA,TGTGCCAGCAGCCGGGACTCCGGGGTGGATACGCAGTATTTT,CASSRDSGVDTQYF
TRBV4-3,TRBJ2-5,14,NA,NA,TGCGCCAGCAGCCAAGATATCCAGACAGAGACCCAGTACTTC,CASSQDIQTETQYF
TRBV6-2/TRBV6-3,TRBJ2-1,15,many,TRBD2,TGTGCCAGCAGTAGAGCGGGGGCGGGCTACAATGAGCAGTTCTTC,CASSRAGAGYNEQFF
TRBV11-2,TRBJ2-3,17,few,TRBD2,TGTGCCAGCAGCTTTCCTTTAGCGGGGCGAAGCACAGATACGCAGTATTTT,CASSFPLAGRSTDTQYF
TRBV5-5,TRBJ2-7,14,once,NA,TGTGCCAGCAGCTTGGTTAGAGGGGACTACGAGCAGTACTTC,CASSLVRGDYEQYF
TRBV11-1,TRBJ2-1,15,once,NA,TGTGCCAGCAGCTTAAAACCAGCCACCTACAATGAGCAGTTCTTC,CASSLKPATYNEQFF
TRBV7-2,TRBJ2-1,17,few,NA,TGTGCCAGCAGCTTAGCCTCAGGGGCCCGAACCTACAATGAGCAGTTCTTC,CASSLASGARTYNEQFF
TRBV4-3,TRBJ2-1,15,many,TRBD2,TGCGCCAGCAGCCAAGATTGGCGGACTAGCGATGAGCAGTTCTTC,CASSQDWRTSDEQFF
TRBV11-1,TRBJ2-2,18,NA,NA,TGTGCCAGCAGCCCCCGGGGTTTATCAGGAGGGCGCGACGGGGAGCTGTTTTTT,CASSPRGLSGGRDGELFF
TRBV9,TRBJ2-1,17,NA,TRBD2,TGTGCCAGCAGCGTAGCGCTGCGGGCTAGCGGAGACAATGAGCAGTTCTTC,CASSVALRASGDNEQFF
TRBV12-3/TRBV12-4,TRBJ2-2,14,few,TRBD1,TGTGCCAGCAGGGACCCGACAGGGCCCGGGGAGCTGTTTTTT,CASRDPTGPGELFF
TRBV20-1,TRBJ1-3,17,NA,NA,TGCAGTGCTAGCAAGAGGGGGACTGCGCACTCTGGAAACACCATATATTTT,CSASKRGTAHSGNTIYF
TRBV18,TRBJ2-4,15,few,NA,TGTGCCAGCTCACCACGGCCCAGGGAAAGAAACATTCAGTACTTC,CASSPRPRERNIQYF
TRBV10-3,TRBJ2-2,13,NA,NA,TGTGCCATCAGTGGGGTGGGCACCGGGGAGCTGTTTTTT,CAISGVGTGELFF
TRBV20-1,TRBJ2-3,15,NA,NA,TGCAGTGCTAGAGTTCGGGGCTCTAGCACAGATACGCAGTATTTT,CSARVRGSSTDTQYF
TRBV12-3/TRBV12-4,TRBJ2-3,13,NA,NA,TGTGCCGGCTCAGCAGGGGTCACAGATACGCAGTATTTT,CAGSAGVTDTQYF
TRBV28,TRBJ2-1,11,many,NA,TGTGCCAGCAGTTTCGGGCTAGCGCAGTTCTTC,CASSFGLAQFF
TRBV12-3/TRBV12-4,TRBJ2-1,15,NA,TRBD1,TGTGCCAGCAGTTTCGACAGGACAGGGAACAATGAGCAGTTCTTC,CASSFDRTGNNEQFF
TRBV2,TRBJ2-1,16,NA,TRBD2,TGTGCCAGCAGCCCTAGCGGGGGGTCCACCTACAATGAGCAGTTCTTC,CASSPSGGSTYNEQFF